These 8 T cell receptor beta chains came from one sample sequenced in a study of CD8+CD57+ T cells in acquired aplastic anemia. The study profiled TCR beta VDJ and CDR3 using genomic DNA as template. TCRdb fed the reads into MiXCR, producing one record per CDR3 protein. Among around 180,000 distinct CDR3 sequences listed, around 65% were seen once. Specimen: sorted CD4+, CD8+, or CD8+CD57+ T cells (not recorded which) from PBMCs. The receptors stem from a human donor with severe aplastic anemia or a healthy control (not recorded which).

The chain uses TRBV2 and TRBJ2-4, with 7 bases that match TRBD1. The CDR3 runs to 13 residues. Germline assignment: CDR1 SNHLY and CDR2 FYNNEI. The V and J ends lost 5 bases and 9 bases, in that order; junction bases with no gene match: 7. CDR3 sequence: CASSRSEGAIQYF. Here the CDR3 DNA reads TGTGCCAGCAGTAGAAGTGAGGGGGCCATTCAGTACTTC.

This sequence joins TRBV19 and TRBJ1-1, with 9 bases that match TRBD1. CDR3 length equals 16 residues. Germline V lookup: CDR1 LNHDA, CDR2 SQIVND (reference sequence). V shed 1 base and J 5 bases; nucleotides not matched to a gene: 8. The DNA for the CDR3 is TGTGCCAGTAGTATAGGCGTACAGGGGGCAAGGACTGAAGCTTTCTTT. This translates into CASSIGVQGARTEAFF.

In DNA form, the CDR3 reads TGTGCCATCAGTGAGCGGAGGCAGGACTACGAGCAGTACTTC. This translates into CAISERRQDYEQYF. The rearrangement uses TRBV10-3 and TRBJ2-7, with D tentatively TRBD2 (5 bases). The CDR3 totals 14 residues. Germline lookup yields CDR1 ENHRY and CDR2 SYGVKD. V dropped 2 bases and J dropped 3 bases, with 11 bases sitting between them.

This rearrangement joins TRBV20-1 to TRBJ2-1; 8 positions agree with TRBD1. The trim removed 4 bases at V and 3 bases at J, leaving 5 bases unmatched. The germline CDR1 and CDR2 sequences are DFQATT and SNEGSKA (reference sequence). The CDR3 runs 14 residues. The CDR3 region is CSAMGQVYYNEQFF. In DNA form, the CDR3 reads TGCAGTGCTATGGGACAGGTCTACTACAATGAGCAGTTCTTC.

This clonotype has more than one count but fewer than ten. The V gene is TRBV7-8, the J gene TRBJ2-1, with TRBD2 matching 7 bases. After removal of 8 bases from V and 8 bases from J, the junction contained 18 bases not matched to a gene. CDR1 is SGHVS, CDR2 FQNEAQ, per germline. The CDR3 runs 16 residues. The CDR3 bases are TGTGCCAGCGGCCGCCCCGCCAGCGGGGTAGGCCATGAGCAGTTCTTC. As protein: CASGRPASGVGHEQFF.

V gene TRBV20-1 combines with J gene TRBJ2-1, with D unresolved. Germline V lookup: CDR1 DFQATT, CDR2 SNEGSKA (reference sequence). This CDR3 has 11 residues. V was pared by 6 bases and J by 10 bases, with 13 bases between. In nucleotides, the CDR3 is TGCAGTGCCCCCGCGACCGGCGAGCAGTTCTTC. This gives the protein CSAPATGEQFF.

With respect to this clonotype: Here the CDR3 omits its conserved ending phenylalanine or tryptophan, so a read error is the likely source. Here the CDR3 DNA reads TGTGCCGGCAGCTTAGTGAAAGGAAGCACTGAAGCTTTCTCT. This translates into CAGSLVKGSTEAFS. The rearrangement links TRBV7-9 to TRBJ1-1; unclear D gene. Germline CDR1 SEHNR, CDR2 FQNEAQ (reference sequence). The CDR3 is 14 amino acids.

This clonotype was seen once. J is TRBJ1-5 and V is TRBV2; D is ambiguous. CDR3 length: 13 amino acids. V gave up 6 bases and J gave up 6 bases, with 12 bases separating them. The germline gives CDR1 SNHLY, CDR2 FYNNEI. CDR3 nucleotides: TGTGCCAGCAGCCAATTTAGGAGTCAGCCCCAGCATTTT. This gives the protein CASSQFRSQPQHF.